The clone carrying this T cell receptor (beta chain) has a handful of counts. This sample stems from a study of T cells in Graves' hyperthyroidism and ophthalmopathy. TCR beta CDR3 regions were amplified from RNA transcripts. The study used the HTBI primer set for a first-round RT-PCR of the TCR CDR3. A single record per CDR3 protein comes from TCRdb applying MiXCR to the multiplex PCR reads. This table has about 420,000 distinct CDR3 sequences, 15% to 18% appearing once. Germline V CDR1 and CDR2: MNHEY, SVGAGI. V was cut by 0 bases and J by 16 bases, with 25 bases left in between. This CDR3 comprises 16 residues.

This clonotype originated in a woman under 30 with Graves' hyperthyroidism. The chain employs TRBV6-5 and TRBJ2-1; possible D gene TRBD2, 6 bases. Sequenced sample: blood. CDR3 residues: CASSYSGPSDRHRSFF. In DNA form, the CDR3 reads TGTGCCAGCAGTTACTCAGGGCCTAGCGACCGCCATCGAAGTTTCTTC.